This TCR beta chain stems from a study of TIL therapy for anti-PD-1-resistant metastatic lung cancer. Study details: Patients had a median age of 54 years (range about 38-85).

As for time point: pre-treatment sample, taken before nivolumab and TIL therapy. In germline, CDR1 is KGHDR, CDR2 SFDVKD. The CDR3 is 15 amino acids. V lost 0 bases to trimming and J lost 2 bases, with 7 bases between them. This was the immunoSEQ v3 assay. Libraries were sequenced to 1.5 million to 2.5 million read pairs (survey) or about 5-6.5 million (deep). The data were produced by immunoSEQ multiplex PCR, yet TCRdb's version contains in-frame clones alone and is incomplete. This sample has about 59,000 clones, with 75% to 85% found just once. The sample here was blood, taken at baseline. The V gene is TRBV24-1, the J gene TRBJ2-1; the D gene is possibly TRBD2 (5 bases). This clonotype originated in a person between 25 and 80 years old with non-small cell lung cancer. The CDR3 region is CATSDLSGAYNEQFF. CDR3 sequence (DNA): TGTGCCACCAGTGATTTGTCCGGGGCCTACAATGAGCAGTTCTTC.